This T cell receptor beta chain was documented in a study of cytomegalovirus exposure and HLA in healthy donors. Study results and caveats: Exclusion applied to some V segments, including TRBV6-2 and TRBV6-3, as they were indistinguishable. Among immune exposure information, only CMV serostatus was available. For most TCR beta V segments, an earlier analysis put the productive rate at about 87% or about 30% of the time. TCR beta sequences numbering 15,000 to 20,000 were associated with HLA alleles at 0.05 false discovery rate in a later analysis.

Trimming cost V 1 base and J 8 bases; bases outside gene matches: 6. The CDR3 is 15 amino acids. The V gene's germline CDR1 is MNHNS and CDR2 SASEGT. PCR involved 60 Vbeta and 13 Jbeta primers. Sequencing used immunoSEQ multiplex PCR; TCRdb keeps in-frame clones, though not all of them. Recorded for this sample: about 120,000 clones. Turning to this clone: Antigen unknown.

The chain recombines TRBV6-1 with TRBJ1-4; 8 bases line up with TRBD1. This receptor was obtained from a man in his forties in good health and CMV-seropositive. The sequencing sample was made of PBMCs. CDR3 amino acids: CASSEGDRKNEKLFF. Here the CDR3 DNA reads TGTGCCAGCAGTGAAGGGGACAGGAAAAACGAAAAACTGTTTTTT.